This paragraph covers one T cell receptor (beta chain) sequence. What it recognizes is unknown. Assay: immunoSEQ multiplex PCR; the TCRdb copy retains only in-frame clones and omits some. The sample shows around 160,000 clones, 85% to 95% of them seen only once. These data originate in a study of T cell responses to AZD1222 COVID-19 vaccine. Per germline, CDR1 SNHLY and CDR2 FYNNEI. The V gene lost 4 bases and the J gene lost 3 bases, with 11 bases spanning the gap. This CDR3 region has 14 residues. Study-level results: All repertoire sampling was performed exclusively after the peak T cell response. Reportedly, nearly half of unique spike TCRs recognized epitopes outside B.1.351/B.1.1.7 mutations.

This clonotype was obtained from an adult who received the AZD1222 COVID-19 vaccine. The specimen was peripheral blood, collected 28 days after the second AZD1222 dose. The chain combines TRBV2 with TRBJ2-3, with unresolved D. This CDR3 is CASSGRTGTDTQYF. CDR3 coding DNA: TGTGCCAGCAGTGGGCGGACCGGTACAGATACGCAGTATTTT.